This T cell receptor (beta chain) was sequenced during a study of cytomegalovirus exposure and HLA in healthy donors listed by TCRdb under 2017. At the level of the whole study: An earlier analysis of some 500 of the donors reported 250 to 300 Gb of sequence data and around 110 million unique TCR beta sequences from some 180 million T cells. An early release that covered some 630 HLA-typed donors contained about 300 gigabases of sequencing data and about 84 million unique TCR sequences. The genetic ancestry cluster associated with self-reported Caucasian donors included over 80% of the roughly 390 genotyped donors. The study aimed to test whether cataloging public T cell receptors could reveal signatures of past pathogen exposure. Using immunosequencing, the study profiled T cell repertoires from about 650 subjects and related those repertoires to cytomegalovirus serostatus. Along with the approximately 700-subject first cohort, a separate validation cohort of some 130 different subjects was used. To predict cytomegalovirus infection status, the study combined high-throughput TCR immunosequencing, statistical association of individual TCRs with disease status, and machine learning. To study patterns of TCR occurrence, a later analysis re-analyzed previously published TCR beta repertoires from around 660 donors and added high-resolution HLA genotyping. Rather than drawing on any new phenotypic data, the later analysis identified candidate immune exposures from TCR beta sequences and the way those sequences occurred across donors. An earlier analysis of several hundred of the donors applied high-throughput TCR beta sequencing to assess whether each TCR beta V gene segment acted as functional or pseudogenic. Donor age, sex, ethnicity and CMV serostatus were compiled together with the repertoire data. Genome-wide SNP genotypes for about three fifths of the roughly 700 donors were used in a later genetic analysis, which treated that subset as a discovery cohort. Every discovery cohort repertoire had been produced on one sequencing platform. HLA typing covered class I and class II loci at four-digit resolution. The number of typed donors differed by locus: about 620-640 for A, B, C, DRB1 and DQB1; approximately 520 for DQA1; 606 for DPA1; and about 450 for DPB1. About five DR-DQ haplotypes were treated as single units for association and clustering because of strong linkage in the cohort. Among roughly 400 genotyped donors of the cohort, an average of about 240,000 unique TCR beta nucleotide sequences was sequenced per donor, of which about 19% were non-productive. Study-wide findings and limitations: Assigning TCR associations to individual alleles was difficult when HLA alleles, especially DR and DQ, strongly co-occurred. V-gene and J-gene trimming of TCR beta chains was associated with a missense DCLRE1C variant in a later genetic analysis, and the association was replicated in an independent cohort. A later genetic analysis reported fewer N-insertions in productive TCRs among donors in an Asian-associated ancestry cluster than the roughly 690-donor mean. Compared with equally common non-associated chains, HLA-associated TCR beta chains in a later analysis were more clonally expanded and had lower generation probabilities. According to a later analysis, most CMV-associated TCR beta chains appeared to be HLA-restricted, and the HLA associations seemed to be driven largely by CMV exposure. In both the original and validation cohorts, the classifier was reported to diagnose cytomegalovirus status with high specificity and sensitivity. Because HLA typing was missing for some donors at each locus, association tests included only the typed subset. In a later analysis, several top co-occurrence clusters were reported to appear linked to parvovirus B19, influenza, CMV and Epstein-Barr virus. In a later analysis, 16,951 TCR beta sequences were associated with specific HLA alleles at a false discovery rate of 0.05. In vitro tests confirmed that a few of the cytomegalovirus-associated TCR beta chains recognize cytomegalovirus antigens. Sequencing depth was assumed to be roughly uniform across donors in the presence/absence analyses, though that assumption may not hold. The study gave a list of 150 to 200 TCR beta chains associated with cytomegalovirus. Broadly in line with IMGT annotations, most TCR beta V segments showed up in productive rearrangements about 90% or about 30% of the time in an earlier analysis of 450 to 750 of the donors. The authors suggested that the approach could potentially be generalized to other disease states and immunological phenotypes. Because counts were too low, about 17 rarely observed V segments, including chromosome 9 orphons, were excluded from the earlier analysis of several hundred of the donors. The 87-base-pair reads could not distinguish some IMGT-functional V segments, including TRBV6-2 and TRBV6-3, so those segments were excluded. In this cohort, only TCR beta chains were sequenced, and detectable features were limited by the absence of alpha or paired-chain data. In a later analysis, the rate of TCR association differed among HLA loci, with DRB1 alleles having the most associated TCRs and HLA-C alleles having the fewest. CMV serostatus was the only immune exposure information available for the cohort. Across donors, most TCR sequences were observed very rarely, whereas some public TCRs were present in many individuals. Correlated functional status among segregating V segments might reflect linkage disequilibrium, but an unknown experimental factor could not be ruled out. A further reported finding was that TCR beta sequences accurately predicted the HLA-A and HLA-B alleles for most subjects in the first cohort. A group of highly shared sequence variants was considered likely to be a technical artifact of the sequencing pipeline.

Library creation used the immunoSEQ multiplex PCR assay. The multiplex PCR relied on a mix of 60 forward primers for TCR Vbeta segments and 13 reverse primers for TCR Jbeta segments. Amplification of the CDR3 region of rearranged TCR beta genes was performed with a multiplex PCR assay on genomic DNA. The Illumina HiSeq System was used to sequence the amplified TCR beta libraries as 87-base-pair reads. The source study handled its data this way. A later analysis tallied 75 million to 85 million unique TCR beta chains across the approximately 670 repertoires, and 10 million to 11 million of those chains were shared by two or more donors. To remove PCR and sequencing errors, raw reads were error-corrected and collapsed into unique sequences using a nearest-neighbor algorithm that merged closely related sequences. CDR3 sequences were aligned to IMGT reference sequences to assign V, D and J gene segments. For a sequence to be retained, at least a six-nucleotide match to both a V gene segment and a J gene segment was required. A rearrangement was called productive if the CDR3 had no stop codons and remained in frame with V and J, and every other rearrangement was called non-productive. Following IMGT convention, CDR3 was defined as the stretch from the second conserved V-encoded cysteine to the conserved J-encoded phenylalanine. The earlier analysis of 550 to 650 of the donors excluded any sequence lacking an unambiguous match to a single V gene segment. In an earlier analysis of 500 to 750 of the donors, V segments were called functional above 56.7% productive rearrangements and were called segregating when the between-donor standard deviation exceeded 5%. To diagnose cytomegalovirus status from the catalog of TCR beta chain sequences, a statistical classification framework was built. In a later analysis, V and J genes were assigned by comparing TCR nucleotide sequences against IMGT/GENE-DB human TR gene sequences. Using the TCRdist pipeline, a later analysis assigned CDR3 sequences along with most-parsimonious VDJ recombination scenarios. In a later analysis, each TCR beta chain was defined by its CDR3 amino acid sequence together with its V-gene family, and reads lacking a unique V-gene family were excluded. As a way to deal with suspected cross-contamination and a sequencing artifact, a later analysis dropped more than 500 nucleotide sequences that were highly shared and had low generation probability. In a later analysis, a clonal expansion index was calculated for each public chain from normalized within-repertoire ranks of inferred template counts. In a later analysis, generation probabilities were computed using a VDJ recombination model fitted to out-of-frame rearrangements, and the results were checked against IGoR. Hypergeometric tests were used in a later analysis to score TCR-TCR, TCR-HLA and TCR-CMV co-occurrence, with a repertoire-size bias correction applied to the TCR pairs. In a later analysis, false discovery rates were estimated by permuting HLA or CMV assignments 20 times. In a later analysis, co-occurring TCRs were grouped with DBSCAN, and TCRdist sequence similarity was added when clustering was performed within HLA-allele-positive subsets. For co-occurrence clustering, repertoires with fewer than 30,000 or more than 120,000 public chains were excluded, along with about five repertoires with anomalous nucleotide sharing. TCRdb provides this immuneACCESS table in a form limited to in-frame rearrangements. Some clones are lacking; in checked studies, under half of them reflect an unresolved V gene, and why the rest are absent is not known. That table furnishes V, J and clone size, whereas the DNA furnished D and trimming. The sample has about 160,000 clones on record, around nine tenths of them singletons. Of the sample, approximately 0.85% falls within the top ten clones.

Worth noting for this clone: The specificity of this receptor is unknown. Per-nucleotide qualities are absent, and no much larger clonotype sits a single base away.

After removal of 4 bases from V and 0 bases from J, the junction retains 1 base not matched to a gene. CDR1 and CDR2 are read off the germline V gene as SGHVS and FQNEAQ. Inclusive of the bounding cysteine and phenylalanine, the CDR3 is 15 residues long. Only the CDR3 portion is preserved as DNA: 45 bases, with reading frame beginning at the first base. The cohort comprised some 730 healthy bone marrow donors. All cohort members were sampled while nominally healthy, although unrecorded immune exposures were likely present. The donor was CMV seronegative and belonged to the group of 352 seronegative cohort members. A peripheral blood sample was provided by each donor, and peripheral blood mononuclear cells were used for TCR beta sequencing. The Qiagen DNeasy Blood Extraction Kit was used to extract genomic DNA from the blood cell samples.

The V and J genes are TRBV7-8 and TRBJ1-4; 8 nucleotides in the junction match TRBD1. The sequenced sample consisted of PBMCs. The sequence was obtained from a woman in her 30s in good health and CMV-seronegative. CDR3 loop: CASSSQGATNEKLFF. The DNA reads TGTGCCAGCAGCTCACAGGGGGCAACTAATGAAAAACTGTTTTTT.